This T cell receptor (beta chain) is from a study of cytomegalovirus exposure and HLA in healthy donors. Study-wide context: The same platform was used for the 120 validation repertoires and the roughly 670 first-cohort repertoires, a later analysis reported.

Turning to this clone: Its antigen is not known.

The donors were in the roughly 130-subject validation cohort, distinct from the approximately 700-subject first cohort. Study-wide results and caveats: Overall, approximately 150 TCR beta chains were annotated as cytomegalovirus-associated. Most sequenced TCRs were rare (though some public TCRs occurred in many donors).

CDR3 length: 16 amino acids. V trimming: 4 bases; J trimming: 5 bases; junction bases outside the gene matches: 14. Per germline, CDR1 SGHNT and CDR2 YYREEE (reference sequence). Produced via immunoSEQ multiplex PCR; TCRdb's table is partial and in-frame only. The sample lists roughly 150,000 clones, approximately 89% seen once, with 4% to 4.5% in the top ten. This sequence was found in a man between 18 and 35 years old in good health and CMV-seropositive. Source material: PBMCs. This rearrangement joins TRBV5-4 to TRBJ2-5, with 7 nucleotides matching TRBD2. CDR3 sequence: CASSNEGTMEGETQYF. DNA for the CDR3: TGTGCCAGCAGCAACGAAGGGACTATGGAAGGGGAGACCCAGTACTTC.